These T cell receptor beta chains were read from a single sample in a study of graft-versus-host responses after intestinal transplantation. The repertoire was sequenced with immunoSEQ multiplex PCR; TCRdb's copy has only in-frame clones and lacks some. The table lists about 89,000 clones, 85% to 95% of them singletons, with roughly 0.17% in the top ten. These receptors are not linked to any known antigen. The material was unstimulated CD4+ T cells sorted from spleen or lymph node cells, obtained before transplant. These receptors were collected from a human donor who was the organ donor for an intestinal transplant. Each CDR3 is given with its conserved first and last residue. A D gene is named only where the DNA matches it firmly. Size is stated for part of the rows, as once, few or many counts, or as a class when the clone is expanded.

V gene: TRBV2
D gene: -
clone size: -
J gene: TRBJ1-6
CDR3 protein: CASSPYDIPWAPLHF
CDR3 DNA: TGTGCCAGCAGTCCATACGACATCCCGTGGGCACCCCTCCACTTT

V gene: TRBV9
D gene: TRBD2
clone size: few
J gene: TRBJ2-7
CDR3 protein: CASSVAGGGTYEQYF
CDR3 DNA: TGTGCCAGCAGCGTAGCCGGGGGGGGAACCTACGAGCAGTACTTC

V gene: TRBV6-5
D gene: -
clone size: -
J gene: TRBJ1-1
CDR3 protein: CASTRTANTEAFF
CDR3 DNA: TGTGCCAGCACTCGGACAGCCAACACTGAAGCTTTCTTT

V gene: TRBV7-6
D gene: -
clone size: -
J gene: TRBJ2-7
CDR3 protein: CASSLDSYYEQYF
CDR3 DNA: TGTGCCAGCAGCTTAGATTCTTACTACGAGCAGTACTTC

V gene: TRBV10-3
D gene: -
clone size: -
J gene: TRBJ2-1
CDR3 protein: CAISEPLGGVVTNEQFF
CDR3 DNA: TGTGCCATCAGCGAGCCCCTAGGCGGGGTCGTTACCAATGAGCAGTTCTTC

V gene: TRBV28
D gene: TRBD1
clone size: -
J gene: TRBJ1-2
CDR3 protein: CASSSRTGPANYGYTF
CDR3 DNA: TGTGCCAGCAGTTCCCGGACAGGCCCAGCTAACTATGGCTACACCTTC

V gene: TRBV19
D gene: TRBD1
clone size: few
J gene: TRBJ1-1
CDR3 protein: CASSAQTGGTEAFF
CDR3 DNA: TGTGCCAGTAGTGCCCAAACAGGGGGAACTGAAGCTTTCTTT

V gene: TRBV4-2
D gene: -
clone size: -
J gene: TRBJ2-2
CDR3 protein: CASSQGAGTGELFF
CDR3 DNA: TGTGCCAGCAGCCAAGGGGCAGGAACCGGGGAGCTGTTTTTT

V gene: TRBV6-1
D gene: TRBD2
clone size: -
J gene: TRBJ2-3
CDR3 protein: CAIRLAGGTDTQYF
CDR3 DNA: TGTGCCATCAGACTAGCGGGGGGCACAGATACGCAGTATTTT

V gene: TRBV5-4
D gene: TRBD1
clone size: -
J gene: TRBJ1-1
CDR3 protein: CASSPAGQIPEAFF
CDR3 DNA: TGTGCCAGCAGCCCAGCGGGACAGATCCCTGAAGCTTTCTTT

V gene: TRBV25-1
D gene: TRBD1
clone size: -
J gene: TRBJ2-3
CDR3 protein: CASRDSLTDTQYF
CDR3 DNA: TGTGCCAGCCGGGACAGTCTCACAGATACGCAGTATTTT

V gene: TRBV2
D gene: -
clone size: few
J gene: TRBJ1-5
CDR3 protein: CASSGRWQPQHF
CDR3 DNA: TGTGCCAGTTCAGGGCGGTGGCAGCCCCAGCATTTT

V gene: TRBV30
D gene: -
clone size: -
J gene: TRBJ1-6
CDR3 protein: CAWRELSSYNSPLHF
CDR3 DNA: TGTGCCTGGAGAGAATTAAGCTCCTATAATTCACCCCTCCACTTT

V gene: TRBV5-4
D gene: -
clone size: -
J gene: TRBJ2-7
CDR3 protein: CASSLAAQGSYEQYF
CDR3 DNA: TGTGCCAGCAGCTTGGCGGCACAGGGCTCCTACGAGCAGTACTTC

V gene: TRBV7-2
D gene: -
clone size: -
J gene: TRBJ2-7
CDR3 protein: CASLLAGTYEQYF
CDR3 DNA: TGTGCCAGCCTACTAGCAGGGACATACGAGCAGTACTTC

V gene: TRBV14
D gene: -
clone size: -
J gene: TRBJ2-7
CDR3 protein: CASSRVVGAGYEQYF
CDR3 DNA: TGTGCCAGCAGCCGGGTGGTGGGGGCTGGTTACGAGCAGTACTTC

V gene: TRBV2
D gene: TRBD1
clone size: -
J gene: TRBJ1-1
CDR3 protein: CASTLTGYEAFF
CDR3 DNA: TGTGCCAGCACCCTGACAGGGTACGAGGCTTTCTTT

V gene: TRBV7-6
D gene: -
clone size: -
J gene: TRBJ1-2
CDR3 protein: CASSLALGIANGYTF
CDR3 DNA: TGTGCCAGCAGCTTAGCGCTTGGCATCGCCAATGGCTACACCTTC

V gene: TRBV5-1
D gene: TRBD1
clone size: -
J gene: TRBJ1-1
CDR3 protein: CASSSRQGVRGTEAFF
CDR3 DNA: TGCGCCAGCAGCTCCCGGCAGGGGGTCCGGGGGACTGAAGCTTTCTTT

V gene: TRBV6-1
D gene: -
clone size: few
J gene: TRBJ2-7
CDR3 protein: CASSEPPTQYEQYF
CDR3 DNA: TGTGCCAGCAGTGAACCCCCGACCCAATACGAGCAGTACTTC

V gene: TRBV19
D gene: -
clone size: -
J gene: TRBJ1-5
CDR3 protein: CASSIENGGLKPQHF
CDR3 DNA: TGTGCCAGTAGTATAGAAAACGGGGGGCTGAAGCCCCAGCATTTT

V gene: TRBV18
D gene: -
clone size: -
J gene: TRBJ1-1
CDR3 protein: CASSPVSDLGGRMVNTEAFF
CDR3 DNA: TGTGCCAGCTCACCAGTCTCAGACCTAGGTGGCCGCATGGTGAACACTGAAGCTTTCTTT

V gene: TRBV5-1
D gene: -
clone size: -
J gene: TRBJ2-2
CDR3 protein: CASSLIWGGNTGELFF
CDR3 DNA: TGCGCCAGCAGCTTGATTTGGGGCGGGAACACCGGGGAGCTGTTTTTT

V gene: TRBV7-8
D gene: -
clone size: -
J gene: TRBJ2-7
CDR3 protein: CASSGSSYEQYF
CDR3 DNA: TGTGCCAGCAGCGGGAGTTCCTACGAGCAGTACTTC

V gene: TRBV29-1
D gene: TRBD1
clone size: -
J gene: TRBJ1-2
CDR3 protein: CSVEDRGLGYTF
CDR3 DNA: TGCAGCGTTGAGGACAGGGGGCTTGGCTACACCTTC

V gene: TRBV27
D gene: -
clone size: -
J gene: TRBJ1-1
CDR3 protein: CASSLRGYTEAFF
CDR3 DNA: TGTGCCAGCAGTTTAAGGGGGTACACTGAAGCTTTCTTT

V gene: TRBV14
D gene: -
clone size: -
J gene: TRBJ1-1
CDR3 protein: CASSPYRANEAFF
CDR3 DNA: TGTGCCAGCAGCCCTTATAGGGCGAATGAAGCTTTCTTT

V gene: TRBV11-3
D gene: -
clone size: -
J gene: TRBJ1-6
CDR3 protein: CASSPGRDNSPLHF
CDR3 DNA: TGTGCCAGCAGCCCTGGCAGGGACAATTCACCCCTCCACTTT

V gene: TRBV6-1
D gene: -
clone size: once
J gene: TRBJ2-7
CDR3 protein: CASSGAGGLKSSYEQYF
CDR3 DNA: TGTGCCAGCAGTGGGGCAGGGGGGTTAAAAAGCTCCTACGAGCAGTACTTC

V gene: TRBV5-5
D gene: -
clone size: -
J gene: TRBJ1-2
CDR3 protein: CASSLDLWGSSF
CDR3 DNA: TGTGCCAGCAGCTTGGACCTATGGGGGTCCTCCTTC

V gene: TRBV19
D gene: -
clone size: once
J gene: TRBJ2-7
CDR3 protein: CASSMQGLSYEQYF
CDR3 DNA: TGTGCCAGTAGTATGCAGGGATTGTCCTACGAGCAGTACTTC

V gene: TRBV4-3
D gene: -
clone size: -
J gene: TRBJ1-4
CDR3 protein: CASSQGPTWANEKLFF
CDR3 DNA: TGCGCCAGCAGCCAAGGGCCAACCTGGGCTAATGAAAAACTGTTTTTT

V gene: TRBV7-2
D gene: -
clone size: -
J gene: TRBJ2-3
CDR3 protein: CASSSGQTSTDTQYF
CDR3 DNA: TGTGCCAGCAGCTCTGGACAGACTAGCACAGATACGCAGTATTTT

V gene: TRBV28
D gene: TRBD1
clone size: once
J gene: TRBJ2-1
CDR3 protein: CASSLKPGQGAPGQFF
CDR3 DNA: TGTGCCAGCAGTTTAAAGCCCGGACAGGGGGCGCCTGGGCAGTTCTTC

V gene: TRBV6-1
D gene: TRBD2
clone size: -
J gene: TRBJ2-4
CDR3 protein: CASSERHSGGAKNIQYF
CDR3 DNA: TGTGCCAGCAGTGAAAGGCATAGCGGGGGGGCCAAAAACATTCAGTACTTC

V gene: TRBV14
D gene: -
clone size: -
J gene: TRBJ1-1
CDR3 protein: CASSQGLNGQAFF
CDR3 DNA: TGTGCCAGCAGCCAAGGTCTAAATGGGCAAGCTTTCTTT

V gene: TRBV6-5
D gene: TRBD1
clone size: -
J gene: TRBJ2-7
CDR3 protein: CASNKAGTGVYEQYF
CDR3 DNA: TGTGCCAGCAACAAAGCCGGGACAGGGGTCTACGAGCAGTACTTC

V gene: TRBV27
D gene: -
clone size: -
J gene: TRBJ1-2
CDR3 protein: CASSLFGEGGGGYTF
CDR3 DNA: TGTGCCAGCAGTTTGTTCGGGGAGGGTGGTGGTGGCTACACCTTC

V gene: TRBV29-1
D gene: -
clone size: -
J gene: TRBJ2-6
CDR3 protein: CSVEVGSGANVLTF
CDR3 DNA: TGCAGCGTTGAGGTGGGGTCTGGGGCCAACGTCCTGACTTTC

V gene: TRBV5-6
D gene: -
clone size: -
J gene: TRBJ1-1
CDR3 protein: CASSLLRPMNTEAFF
CDR3 DNA: TGTGCCAGCAGCTTGCTCAGGCCTATGAACACTGAAGCTTTCTTT

V gene: TRBV4-1
D gene: TRBD1
clone size: -
J gene: TRBJ2-3
CDR3 protein: CASSQGDRGADTQYF
CDR3 DNA: TGCGCCAGCAGCCAAGGGGACAGGGGTGCAGATACGCAGTATTTT